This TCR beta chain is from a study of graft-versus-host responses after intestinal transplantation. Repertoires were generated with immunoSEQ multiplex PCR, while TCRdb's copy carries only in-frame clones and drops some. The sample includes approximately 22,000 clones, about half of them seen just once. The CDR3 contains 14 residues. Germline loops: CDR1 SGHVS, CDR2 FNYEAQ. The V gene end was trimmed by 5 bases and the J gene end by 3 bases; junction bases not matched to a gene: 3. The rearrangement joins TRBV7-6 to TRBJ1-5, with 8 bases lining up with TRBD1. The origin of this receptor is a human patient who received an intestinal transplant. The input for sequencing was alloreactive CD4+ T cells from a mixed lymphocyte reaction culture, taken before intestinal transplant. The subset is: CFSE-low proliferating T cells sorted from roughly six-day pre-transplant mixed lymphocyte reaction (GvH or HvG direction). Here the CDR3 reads CASSQTGDNQPQHF. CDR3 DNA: TGTGCCAGCAGCCAGACAGGGGACAATCAGCCCCAGCATTTT.